This T cell receptor beta chain was sequenced during a study of T cells after posttransplantation cyclophosphamide. With respect to this clone: As yet, its antigen is unknown.

Peripheral blood was collected from the related graft donor on the marrow donation day. Germline CDR1 is KGHSH and CDR2 is LQKENI. V gave up 3 bases and J gave up 6 bases; unmatched junction bases: 6. The CDR3 has 15 residues. Data came from immunoSEQ multiplex PCR; TCRdb stores just in-frame clones and leaves some out. This sample comprises some 40,000 clones, none seen once only. Study outcomes and limitations: After PTCy, TRB diversity resembled that of CNI/methotrexate controls. Tissue-infiltrating T cells from skin or gut overlapped little with blood T cells. Later post-transplant blood repertoires were often dominated by donor CD8+ memory clones.

Material: PBMCs. The rearrangement links TRBV18 to TRBJ2-7; 12 bases line up with TRBD2. The clonotype was recovered from a man aged 45-65 years in good health, CMV-negative, and a related stem cell transplant donor. The CDR3 DNA reads TGTGCCAGCTCACCCCAGACTAGCGGGAGTTCCGAGCAGTACTTC. Translation: CASSPQTSGSSEQYF.